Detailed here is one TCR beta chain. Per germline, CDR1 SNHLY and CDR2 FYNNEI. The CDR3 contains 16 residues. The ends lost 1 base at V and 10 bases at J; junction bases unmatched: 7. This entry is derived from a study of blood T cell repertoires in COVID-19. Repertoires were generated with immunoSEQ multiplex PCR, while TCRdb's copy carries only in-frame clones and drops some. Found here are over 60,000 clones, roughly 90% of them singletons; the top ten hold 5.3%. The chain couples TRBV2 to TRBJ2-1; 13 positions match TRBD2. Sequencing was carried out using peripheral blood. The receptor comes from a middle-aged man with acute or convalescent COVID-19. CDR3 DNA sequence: TGTGCCAGCAGTGAAGAGGTAGGACTAGCGGGAGTGGAGCAGTTCTTC. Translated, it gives CASSEEVGLAGVEQFF.